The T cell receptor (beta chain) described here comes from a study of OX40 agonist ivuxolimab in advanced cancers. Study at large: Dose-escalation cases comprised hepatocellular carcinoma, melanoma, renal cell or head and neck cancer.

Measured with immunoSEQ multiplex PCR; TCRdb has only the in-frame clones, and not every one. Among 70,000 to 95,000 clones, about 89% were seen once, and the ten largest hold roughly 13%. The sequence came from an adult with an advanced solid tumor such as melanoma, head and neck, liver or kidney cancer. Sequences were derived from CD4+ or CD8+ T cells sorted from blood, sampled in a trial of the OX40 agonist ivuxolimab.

Written as DNA, the CDR3 is TGTGCCAGCAGCTCAATGGGGGTCTACGAGCAGTACTTC. Its protein is CASSSMGVYEQYF. The chain employs TRBV25-1 and TRBJ2-7, with D possibly being TRBD1 or TRBD2 (5 bases each). This CDR3 contains 13 residues. Trimming left V 6 bases short and J 3 bases short, with 12 bases between. Germline lookup yields CDR1 MGHDK and CDR2 SYGVNS.